This entry is about one TCR beta chain. The antigen remains unidentified. PCR primers comprised 60 Vbeta and 13 Jbeta primers. The method was immunoSEQ multiplex PCR; TCRdb's version includes in-frame clones alone and lacks a portion of them. Altogether around 120,000 clones are present, 65% to 90% being singletons, with the ten largest covering less than 3.5%. This sample is drawn from a study of cytomegalovirus exposure and HLA in healthy donors. Study at large: Within an early data release were about 85 million unique TCRs drawn from HLA-typed donors. Among the approximately 410 genotyped donors, 65% to 85% were placed in the Caucasian-associated ancestry cluster.

Study-level points and caveats: As was reported, the classifier diagnosed cytomegalovirus status with high specificity and sensitivity. Links to common viral pathogens appeared, in a later analysis, for several of the most significant clusters.

Germline assignment: CDR1 SGHRS and CDR2 YFSETQ. The CDR3 extends over 14 amino acids. The origin of this receptor is a man aged 45-65 years in good health and CMV-seronegative. The sequencing sample was made of PBMCs. The V call is TRBV5-1, the J call TRBJ2-5, with D perhaps matching TRBD1 (5 bases). The DNA end favors TRBJ2-7, so the J call may be wrong. Here the CDR3 reads CASALGQMNYEQYF. CDR3 bases: TGCGCCAGCGCTCTGGGGCAGATGAACTACGAGCAGTACTTC.